What follows are 21 T cell receptor beta chains derived from one specimen sequenced in a study of T cell responses to AZD1222 COVID-19 vaccine. Clones were read by immunoSEQ multiplex PCR, and TCRdb kept only the in-frame ones, dropping some. The repertoire holds 65,000 to 95,000 clones, with about 88% as singletons. This material consisted of peripheral blood, taken on day 0 of AZD1222 vaccination. The receptors were sampled from an adult in good health.

The chain joins TRBV5-5 to TRBJ1-6, with 8 nucleotides matching TRBD1. The CDR3 is 15 residues long. The V and J ends lost 6 bases and 5 bases, in that order; junction bases with no gene match: 7. From germline, CDR1 is SGHKS and CDR2 YYEKEE (reference sequence). CDR3 nucleotides: TGTGCCAGCACCACGACAGGGGAGAATAATTCACCCCTCCACTTT. Translation gives CASTTTGENNSPLHF.

The chain carries TRBV9 and TRBJ2-3; 7 nucleotides match TRBD2. The CDR3 contains 13 residues. J lost 3 bases, V lost 4 bases, and 2 bases had no gene match. Germline CDR1 reads SGDLS; CDR2 reads YYNGEE. CDR3 sequence (DNA): TGTGCCAGCAGCCCGGGGGGAACAGATACGCAGTATTTT. Its protein is CASSPGGTDTQYF.

V gene TRBV19 combines with J gene TRBJ1-2; perhaps TRBD1 as D (5 bases). The length of the CDR3 is 13 residues. Trimming shortened V by 5 bases and J by 5 bases, and 12 bases separated the two germline ends. Germline CDR1 reads LNHDA; CDR2 reads SQIVND (reference sequence). CDR3 region: CASSSGFLYGYTF. For the CDR3, the DNA is TGTGCCAGTAGTTCAGGGTTTCTGTATGGCTACACCTTC.

The chain couples TRBV30 to TRBJ1-6, with 10 positions matching TRBD1. The CDR3 has 13 residues. Germline CDR1 is GTSNPN and CDR2 is SVGIG (reference sequence). V was clipped by 0 bases and J by 13 bases; unmatched bases: 3. The CDR3 sequence is CAWSVADRGPLHF. Written as DNA, the CDR3 is TGTGCCTGGAGTGTAGCGGACAGGGGGCCCCTCCACTTT.

This clone came up a few times. J is TRBJ1-1 and V is TRBV7-3, with 7 bases aligning to TRBD1. J gave up 1 base and V 3 bases, and 2 bases lay outside the gene matches. Germline-derived CDR1 and CDR2 are SGHTA and FQGTGA. The CDR3 length is 14 residues. Here the CDR3 reads CASSFNRGNTEAFF. The CDR3 DNA follows: TGTGCCAGCAGCTTCAACAGGGGGAACACTGAAGCTTTCTTT.

The V call is TRBV18, the J call TRBJ2-1; D remains unclear. This CDR3 has 13 amino acids. V was trimmed by 4 bases and J by 8 bases, leaving 12 bases between them. Germline CDR1 is KGHSH and CDR2 is LQKENI. Here the CDR3 reads CASSLRTPDEQFF. As DNA, the CDR3 is TGTGCCAGCTCACTCCGAACCCCCGATGAGCAGTTCTTC.

The V call is TRBV4-2, the J call TRBJ2-5, with 8 bases lining up with TRBD1. Per the germline V gene, CDR1 is LGHNA and CDR2 is YNFKEQ. With V trimmed by 4 bases and J by 4 bases, 2 bases remained unmatched. This CDR3 has 13 amino acids. As DNA, the CDR3 is TGTGCCAGCAGCCGCGACAGGGGAGAGACCCAGTACTTC. Translation: CASSRDRGETQYF.

The sample holds one count of this clone. This chain connects TRBV19 to TRBJ1-6, with D hard to call. The CDR3 has 15 amino acids. Germline V gene lookup returns CDR1 LNHDA and CDR2 SQIVND (reference sequence). The V gene lost 7 bases and the J gene lost 6 bases, with 16 bases spanning the gap. The CDR3 spells CASTGSGWVNSPLHF. CDR3 DNA sequence: TGTGCCAGTACAGGATCTGGGTGGGTTAATTCACCCCTCCACTTT.

This chain uses TRBV10-2 with TRBJ2-2; 8 nucleotides line up with TRBD2. The germline V gene has CDR1 WSHSY and CDR2 SAAADI. J was trimmed by 2 bases and V by 11 bases; bases with no gene match: 4. The CDR3 totals 13 residues. The CDR3 loop is CAAGGENTGELFF. The DNA for the CDR3 is TGCGCCGCGGGGGGAGAAAACACCGGGGAGCTGTTTTTT.

The J gene is TRBJ1-5, the V gene TRBV18, with D perhaps TRBD1 (6 bases). With 5 bases removed from V and 6 bases from J, the gap between germline ends came to 14 bases. The CDR3 length is 14 residues. Germline V gene lookup returns CDR1 KGHSH and CDR2 LQKENI. The CDR3 spells CASSESRGIQPQHF. The CDR3 nucleotides read TGTGCCAGCTCAGAGAGCAGGGGAATTCAGCCCCAGCATTTT. Full variable domain (outside the CDR3, taken from reference TRBV18 and TRBJ1-5): NAGVMQNPRHLVRRRGQEARLRCSPMKGHSHVYWYRQLPEEGLKFMVYLQKENIIDESGMPKERFSAEFPKEGPSILRIQQVVRGDSAAYFCASSESRGIQPQHFGDGTRLSIL.

This chain links TRBV18 with TRBJ1-3; TRBD1 aligns across 7 bases. This CDR3 has 17 amino acids. Germline V lookup: CDR1 KGHSH, CDR2 LQKENI. Losses at the gene ends were 2 bases for V and 1 base for J; bases not matched to a gene: 8. CDR3 residues: CASSPSPAGGSGNTIYF. The CDR3 region has the DNA TGTGCCAGCTCACCATCTCCCGCAGGGGGTTCTGGAAACACCATATATTTT.

The V gene is TRBV24-1, the J gene TRBJ2-5; D may correspond to TRBD1 or TRBD2 (5 bases each). The CDR3 runs to 14 residues. Germline V lookup: CDR1 KGHDR, CDR2 SFDVKD. V was trimmed by 4 bases and J by 7 bases, leaving 15 bases between them. The CDR3 reads CATSEPGTLATQYF. In DNA, the CDR3 is TGTGCCACCAGTGAACCGGGGACGCTGGCGACCCAGTACTTC.

V gene TRBV11-2 combines with J gene TRBJ1-6; D not certain. Germline CDR1 is SGHAT and CDR2 is FQNNGV. Trimming pared 3 bases from V and 8 bases from J, leaving 8 bases between. The CDR3 sequence is 13 residues long. This CDR3 reads CASSLRPDSPLHF. In DNA form, the CDR3 reads TGTGCCAGCAGCTTGAGGCCCGATTCACCCCTCCACTTT.

This clone was recorded once. The V call is TRBV5-5, the J call TRBJ2-3, with 7 bases lining up with TRBD1. CDR3 size: 14 residues. CDR1 is SGHKS, CDR2 YYEKEE, per germline (reference sequence). V was clipped by 4 bases and J by 5 bases; unmatched bases: 7. CDR3 in amino acids: CASSPGTAQDTQYF. CDR3 nucleotide sequence: TGTGCCAGCAGCCCGGGGACAGCCCAAGATACGCAGTATTTT.

The chain combines TRBV12-5 with TRBJ1-5; D uncertain. The CDR3 has 15 residues. The V end lost 7 bases, the J end lost 0 bases, and 13 bases lay between the germline ends. The germline V gene has CDR1 LGHNT and CDR2 FRNRAP. The CDR3 loop is CASARQTDSNQPQHF. CDR3 coding DNA: TGTGCTAGTGCCCGCCAAACAGATAGCAATCAGCCCCAGCATTTT.

This clone turned up a few times. The chain links TRBV19 to TRBJ1-1; D ambiguous. V was pared by 3 bases and J by 1 base, with 9 bases between. The CDR3 has 14 amino acids. The germline gives CDR1 LNHDA, CDR2 SQIVND (reference sequence). As DNA, the CDR3 is TGTGCCAGTAGTATGTACATGGGGAACACTGAAGCTTTCTTT. Encoded protein: CASSMYMGNTEAFF.

This clone is categorized as large. The V and J genes are TRBV3-1 (or the pseudogene TRBV3-2) and TRBJ2-7, with a tentative D call TRBD1 (6 bases). Trimming stripped 4 bases from V and 0 bases from J, with 13 bases between. The CDR3 is 15 amino acids. Germline V gene lookup returns CDR1 LGHDT and CDR2 YNNKEL (reference sequence). In nucleotides, the CDR3 is TGTGCCAGCAGCCTTACAGGGTTCCGCTCCTACGAGCAGTACTTC. It yields the protein CASSLTGFRSYEQYF.

The rearrangement uses TRBV11-2 and TRBJ1-5; perhaps TRBD1 as D (5 bases). Germline assignment: CDR1 SGHAT and CDR2 FQNNGV. V was pared by 6 bases and J by 2 bases, with 14 bases between. The CDR3 loop spans 15 amino acids. The CDR3 region is CASSRGQAGNQPQHF. In DNA, the CDR3 is TGTGCCAGCAGTCGTGGACAAGCCGGCAATCAGCCCCAGCATTTT.

The chain combines TRBV12-3 or TRBV12-4 with TRBJ2-6; the D is unclear. Trimming cost V 8 bases and J 3 bases, with 8 bases left between them. The CDR3 runs 13 residues. CDR3 residues: CASSEGGANVLTF. The CDR3 nucleotides are TGTGCCAGCTCGGAAGGTGGGGCCAACGTCCTGACTTTC.

The chain links TRBV6-5 to TRBJ1-2; 9 bases line up with TRBD1. Germline lookup yields CDR1 MNHEY and CDR2 SVGAGI. This CDR3 is built from 14 residues. V lost 8 bases, J lost 4 bases, and 8 bases stayed unmatched. The CDR3 loop is CASRRDRAFYGYTF. The DNA for the CDR3 is TGTGCCAGCCGAAGGGACAGGGCGTTCTATGGCTACACCTTC.

The V call is TRBV7-9, the J call TRBJ1-2; TRBD1 might be the D (6 bases). V lost 5 bases and J 8 bases, leaving 24 bases between the germline ends. The CDR3 sequence is 16 residues long. Germline CDR1 is SEHNR and CDR2 is FQNEAQ (reference sequence). The DNA for the CDR3 is TGTGCCAGCAGCCCTAGTGGGCGCAACAGGGCTCAAGGCTACACCTTC. This encodes CASSPSGRNRAQGYTF. Full variable domain (outside the CDR3, taken from reference TRBV7-9 and TRBJ1-2): DTGVSQNPRHKITKRGQNVTFRCDPISEHNRLYWYRQTLGQGPEFLTYFQNEAQLEKSRLLSDRFSAERPKGSFSTLEIQRTEQGDSAMYLCASSPSGRNRAQGYTFGSGTRLTVV.